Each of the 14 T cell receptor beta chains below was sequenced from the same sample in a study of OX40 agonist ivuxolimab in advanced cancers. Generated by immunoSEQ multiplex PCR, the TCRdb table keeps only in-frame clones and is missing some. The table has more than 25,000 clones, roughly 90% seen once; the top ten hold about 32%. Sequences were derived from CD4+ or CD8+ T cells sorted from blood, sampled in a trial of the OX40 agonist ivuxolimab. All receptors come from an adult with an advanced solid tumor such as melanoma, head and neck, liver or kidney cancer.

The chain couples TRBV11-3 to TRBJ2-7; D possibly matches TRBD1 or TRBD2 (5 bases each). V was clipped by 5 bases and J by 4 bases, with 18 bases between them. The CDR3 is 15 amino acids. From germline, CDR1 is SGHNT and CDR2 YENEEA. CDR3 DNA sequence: TGTGCCAGCAGCGCCTATGGGGGAGACGGTTACGAGCAGTACTTC. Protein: CASSAYGGDGYEQYF.

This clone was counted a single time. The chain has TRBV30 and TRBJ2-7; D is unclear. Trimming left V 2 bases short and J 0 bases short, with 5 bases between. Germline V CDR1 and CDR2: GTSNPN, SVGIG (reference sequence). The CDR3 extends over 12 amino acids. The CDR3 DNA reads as TGTGCCTGGAGTCTTGACTCCTACGAGCAGTACTTC. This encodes CAWSLDSYEQYF.

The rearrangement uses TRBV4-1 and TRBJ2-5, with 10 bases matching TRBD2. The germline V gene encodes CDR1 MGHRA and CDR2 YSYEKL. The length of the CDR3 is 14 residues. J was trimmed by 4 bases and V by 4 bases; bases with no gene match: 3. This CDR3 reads CASSLGTSVETQYF. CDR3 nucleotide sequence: TGCGCCAGCAGCCTTGGGACTAGCGTAGAGACCCAGTACTTC.

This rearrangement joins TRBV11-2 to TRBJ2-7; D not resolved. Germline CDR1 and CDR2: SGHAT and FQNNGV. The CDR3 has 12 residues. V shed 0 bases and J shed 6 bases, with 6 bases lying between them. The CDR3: CASSLEGREQYF. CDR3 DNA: TGTGCCAGCAGCTTAGAGGGTCGCGAGCAGTACTTC.

In DNA form, the CDR3 reads TGTGCCAGCAGCCAAGGGGGCGGGAGGGAGGAGCAGTACTTC. Translated, it gives CASSQGGGREEQYF. The chain recombines TRBV4-2 with TRBJ2-7, with TRBD2 matching over 9 bases. V shed 1 base, J shed 7 bases, and the junction held 5 bases outside the gene matches. Germline V gene data show CDR1 as LGHNA and CDR2 as YNFKEQ. This CDR3 is 14 amino acids long.

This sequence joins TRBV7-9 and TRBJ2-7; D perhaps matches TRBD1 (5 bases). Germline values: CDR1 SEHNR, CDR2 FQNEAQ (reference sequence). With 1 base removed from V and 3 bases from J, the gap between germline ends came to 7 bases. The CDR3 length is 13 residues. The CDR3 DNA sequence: TGTGCCAGCAGCTTAGAGGGGTTCTACGAGCAGTACTTC. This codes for CASSLEGFYEQYF.

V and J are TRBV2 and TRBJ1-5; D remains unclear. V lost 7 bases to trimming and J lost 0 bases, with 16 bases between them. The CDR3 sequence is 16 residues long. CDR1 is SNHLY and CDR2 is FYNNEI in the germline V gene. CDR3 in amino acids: CASTTGRPYSNQPQHF. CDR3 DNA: TGTGCCAGCACAACCGGGAGACCTTATAGCAATCAGCCCCAGCATTTT.

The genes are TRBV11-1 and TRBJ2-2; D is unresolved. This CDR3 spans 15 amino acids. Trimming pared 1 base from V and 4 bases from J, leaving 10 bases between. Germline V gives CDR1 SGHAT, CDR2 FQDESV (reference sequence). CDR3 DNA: TGTGCCAGCAGCTTAGAACCCACCCTCACCGGGGAGCTGTTTTTT. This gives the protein CASSLEPTLTGELFF.

The CDR3 protein is CASSDTGNRGLTTNEKLFF. As DNA, the CDR3 is TGCGCCAGCAGCGACACAGGCAACAGGGGACTTACAACTAATGAAAAACTGTTTTTT. The chain couples TRBV4-3 to TRBJ1-4; TRBD1 aligns across 7 bases. This CDR3 is built from 19 residues. Germline assignment: CDR1 LGHNA and CDR2 YSLEER. Trimming at V came to 5 bases and at J to 0 bases, leaving 15 bases not matched to a gene.

In nucleotides, the CDR3 is TGTGCCAGCAGCTTGGGACCCCGAAACCTGGGCACTGAAGCTTTCTTT. Protein product: CASSLGPRNLGTEAFF. This chain links TRBV5-4 with TRBJ1-1; D remains unclear. The germline gives CDR1 SGHNT, CDR2 YYREEE (reference sequence). The CDR3 is 16 residues long. Deletions cut 0 bases from V and 4 bases from J, with 16 bases between.

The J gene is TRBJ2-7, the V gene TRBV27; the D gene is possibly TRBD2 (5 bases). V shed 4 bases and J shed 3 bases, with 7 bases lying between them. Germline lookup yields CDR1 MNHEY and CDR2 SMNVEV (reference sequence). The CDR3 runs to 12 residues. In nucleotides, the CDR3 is TGTGCCAGCAGTTCCGACTACTACGAGCAGTACTTC. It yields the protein CASSSDYYEQYF.

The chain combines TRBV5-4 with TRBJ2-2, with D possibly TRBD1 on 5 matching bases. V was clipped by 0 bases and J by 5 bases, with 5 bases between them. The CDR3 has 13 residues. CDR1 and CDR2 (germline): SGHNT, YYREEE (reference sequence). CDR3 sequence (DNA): TGTGCCAGCAGCTTGGAGGGGACCGGGGAGCTGTTTTTT. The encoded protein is CASSLEGTGELFF.

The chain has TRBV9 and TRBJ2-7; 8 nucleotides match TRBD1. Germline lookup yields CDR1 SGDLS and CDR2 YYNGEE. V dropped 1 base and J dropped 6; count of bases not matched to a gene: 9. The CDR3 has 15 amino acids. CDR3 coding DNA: TGTGCCAGCAGCGTATCAGGGACAGGAGTCTCCGAGCAGTACTTC. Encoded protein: CASSVSGTGVSEQYF. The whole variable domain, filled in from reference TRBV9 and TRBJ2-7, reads DSGVTQTPKHLITATGQRVTLRCSPRSGDLSVYWYQQSLDQGLQFLIQYYNGEERAKGNILERFSAQQFPDLHSELNLSSLELGDSALYFCASSVSGTGVSEQYFGPGTRLTVT.

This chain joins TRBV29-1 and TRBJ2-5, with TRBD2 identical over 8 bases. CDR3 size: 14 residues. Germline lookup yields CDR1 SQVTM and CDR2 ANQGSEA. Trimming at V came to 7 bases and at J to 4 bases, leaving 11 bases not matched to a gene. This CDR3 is CSAAGGTVGETQYF. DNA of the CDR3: TGCAGCGCCGCGGGGGGAACCGTGGGAGAGACCCAGTACTTC. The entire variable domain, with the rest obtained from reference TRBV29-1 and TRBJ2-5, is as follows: SAVISQKPSRDICQRGTSLTIQCQVDSQVTMMFWYRQQPGQSLTLIATANQGSEATYESGFVIDKFPISRPNLTFSTLTVSNMSPEDSSIYLCSAAGGTVGETQYFGPGTRLLVL.